This T cell receptor beta chain appears in the sequencing data of a study of technical replicates of blood from a few donors. The protocol was immunoSEQ multiplex PCR, while the TCRdb copy is restricted to in-frame clones and leaves out a portion. The profile shows over 85,000 clones, approximately 94% of them singletons. The sample consisted of T cells isolated from PBMCs. The clonotype comes from a human donor in good health.

CDR3 sequence (DNA): TGCGCCAGCAGCTTCGCCGGGACTGGCCAAGAGACCCAGTACTTC. This codes for CASSFAGTGQETQYF. This chain uses TRBV5-1 with TRBJ2-5, with D tentatively TRBD2 (6 bases). Germline assignment: CDR1 SGHRS and CDR2 YFSETQ. Deletions cut 2 bases from V and 1 base from J, with 12 bases between. The CDR3 extends over 15 amino acids.